Listed here are 6 T cell receptor beta chains from one sample, sequenced in a study. Each CDR3 protein is one row after TCRdb ran MiXCR on the RT-PCR reads. Here the sample spans more than 600,000 distinct CDR3 sequences, 14% being singletons. The sequenced material came from memory CD4+ T cells from blood. The receptors stem from a female donor in good health, serving as a healthy control.

The chain combines TRBV6-1 with TRBJ1-6; D is perhaps TRBD1 (6 bases). Trimming pared 5 bases from V and 6 bases from J, leaving 14 bases between. Germline V CDR1 and CDR2: MNHNS, SASEGT. The CDR3 consists of 15 residues. CDR3 sequence reads: CASSQFPRGNSPLHF. DNA of the CDR3: TGTGCCAGCAGTCAGTTTCCCAGGGGTAATTCACCCCTCCACTTT.

This clonotype occurred a few times. This chain links TRBV15 with TRBJ2-1; the match to TRBD2 covers 7 bases. Germline CDR1 reads LNHNV; CDR2 reads YYDKDF (reference sequence). The CDR3 is 16 amino acids. V was clipped by 5 bases and J by 2 bases; unmatched bases: 9. The CDR3 sequence: CATSGVGRATYNEQFF. The DNA of the CDR3 is TGTGCCACCAGCGGGGTAGGGAGGGCTACCTACAATGAGCAGTTCTTC.

In its sample, this clonotype was seen a few times. The rearrangement links TRBV29-1 to TRBJ2-7; 10 bases are shared with TRBD1. The germline gives CDR1 SQVTM, CDR2 ANQGSEA. Germline trimming cut 6 bases from V and 5 bases from J; bases unmatched to any gene: 4. This CDR3 has 12 residues. CDR3 protein: CSVSGQGNEQYF. Written as DNA, the CDR3 is TGCAGCGTCTCGGGACAGGGGAACGAGCAGTACTTC.

Of note for this clonotype: This sequence may be a read error, since a much larger clone differs from it by one base. The chain has TRBV6-5 and TRBJ2-1, with 8 bases that match TRBD2. Looked up from germline, CDR1 is MNHEY and CDR2 is SVGAGI. V was clipped by 7 bases and J by 4 bases; unmatched bases: 9. The CDR3 loop spans 15 amino acids. The DNA of the CDR3 is TGTGCCAGCAAGACCGGGACTAGAGGATACAATGAGCAGTTCTTC. Translation: CASKTGTRGYNEQFF.

This clonotype came up many times. The chain uses TRBV28 and TRBJ1-3; weak D call: TRBD1 (6 bases). Between the trimmed V and J ends, which lost 3 bases and 1 base, there was a span of 10 bases. CDR3 size: 15 residues. CDR1 and CDR2 (germline): MDHEN, SYDVKM. CDR3 in amino acids: CASSFGGLSGNTIYF. CDR3 DNA sequence: TGTGCCAGCAGTTTCGGGGGCTTATCTGGAAACACCATATATTTT.

V and J are TRBV7-2 and TRBJ2-7; the D is unclear. V was clipped by 1 base and J by 0 bases, with 16 bases between them. CDR3 size: 17 residues. The germline V gene encodes CDR1 SGHTA and CDR2 FQGNSA. The DNA of the CDR3 is TGTGCCAGCAGCTTAGTCACGGCCTACCATAGCTCCTACGAGCAGTACTTC. Translating it yields CASSLVTAYHSSYEQYF. Full variable domain (remainder filled in from reference TRBV7-2 and TRBJ2-7): GAGVSQSPSNKVTEKGKDVELRCDPISGHTALYWYRQSLGQGLEFLIYFQGNSAPDKSGLPSDRFSAERTGGSVSTLTIQRTQQEDSAVYLCASSLVTAYHSSYEQYFGPGTRLTVT.